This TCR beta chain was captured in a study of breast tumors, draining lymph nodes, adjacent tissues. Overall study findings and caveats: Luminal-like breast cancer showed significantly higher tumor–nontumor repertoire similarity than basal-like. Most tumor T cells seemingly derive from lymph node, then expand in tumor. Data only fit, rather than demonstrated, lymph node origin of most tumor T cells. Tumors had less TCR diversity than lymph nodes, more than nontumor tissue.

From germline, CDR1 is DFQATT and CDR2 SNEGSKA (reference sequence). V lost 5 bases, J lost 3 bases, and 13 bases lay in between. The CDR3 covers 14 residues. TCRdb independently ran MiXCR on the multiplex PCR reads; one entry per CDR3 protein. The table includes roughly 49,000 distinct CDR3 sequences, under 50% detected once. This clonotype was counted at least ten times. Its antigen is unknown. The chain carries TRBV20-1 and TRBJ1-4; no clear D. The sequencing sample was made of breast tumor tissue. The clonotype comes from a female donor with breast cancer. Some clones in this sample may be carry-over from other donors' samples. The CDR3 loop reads CSAHPSGSNEKLFF. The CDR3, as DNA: TGCAGTGCTCATCCCTCGGGGTCTAATGAAAAACTGTTTTTT.